Listed below are T cell receptor beta chains from one sample, sequenced in a study of shared clonotypes between healthy human individuals. Sequencing used immunoSEQ multiplex PCR; TCRdb keeps in-frame clones, though not all of them. The sample has 1,400,000 or so clones, approximately 98.5% seen once. The sequencing input was naive CD4+ T cells sorted from blood. The receptors originated from a man younger than 40 in good health. CDR3s include the opening cysteine and the closing phenylalanine or tryptophan. A D gene is named only where the DNA matches it firmly. Only some rows state a clone size, as once, few, many or a class for expanded clones.

V: TRBV5-1
J: TRBJ2-5
size: -
length: 14
D: TRBD2
DNA: TGCGCCAGCAGCTTGGCACTAGCGGAAGAGACCCAGTACTTC
CDR3: CASSLALAEETQYF

V: TRBV28
J: TRBJ1-3
size: -
length: 17
D: TRBD1
DNA: TGTGCCAGCAACAACCAACGGGACAGGTTCTCTGGAAACACCATATATTTT
CDR3: CASNNQRDRFSGNTIYF

V: TRBV6-1
J: TRBJ2-1
size: -
length: 15
D: TRBD1
DNA: TGTGCCAGCAGTTTGGACAGGGGGATAGACAATGAGCAGTTCTTC
CDR3: CASSLDRGIDNEQFF

V: TRBV2
J: TRBJ2-7
size: -
length: 14
D: -
DNA: TGTGCCAGCAGGGCCGGACCGCCGGAGAACGAGCAGTACTTC
CDR3: CASRAGPPENEQYF

V: TRBV5-1
J: TRBJ2-1
size: -
length: 15
D: TRBD1
DNA: TGCGCCAGCAGCTTTGGGGACAGAGTATACAATGAGCAGTTCTTC
CDR3: CASSFGDRVYNEQFF

V: TRBV7-9
J: TRBJ2-7
size: -
length: 13
D: -
DNA: TGTGCCAGCAGCTTAGTGAGCTCCTACGAGCAGTACTTC
CDR3: CASSLVSSYEQYF

V: TRBV7-3
J: TRBJ1-5
size: -
length: 16
D: -
DNA: TGTGCCAGCAGAAGGGGGGAGTGTGGAGGCAATCAGCCCCAGCATTTT
CDR3: CASRRGECGGNQPQHF

V: TRBV11-3
J: TRBJ2-5
size: -
length: 16
D: TRBD2
DNA: TGTGCCAGCAGCCTCGGGTCTAGCGGGACCCAAGAGACCCAGTACTTC
CDR3: CASSLGSSGTQETQYF

V: TRBV28
J: TRBJ2-7
size: -
length: 15
D: -
DNA: TGTGCCAGCAGTTTTAGGCCCAGCGGGCGGTACGAGCAGTACTTC
CDR3: CASSFRPSGRYEQYF

V: TRBV6-5
J: TRBJ1-1
size: -
length: 14
D: TRBD1
DNA: TGTGCCAGCACCGTAAACAGGGGGAACACTGAAGCTTTCTTT
CDR3: CASTVNRGNTEAFF

V: TRBV10-3
J: TRBJ2-7
size: -
length: 13
D: TRBD1
DNA: TGTGCCATCAGTGGTACAGGGGACTACGAGCAGTACTTC
CDR3: CAISGTGDYEQYF

V: TRBV5-8
J: TRBJ2-7
size: -
length: 14
D: TRBD1
DNA: TGTGCCAGCGGACCGGGACAGGGATTGAGGGAGCAGTACTTC
CDR3: CASGPGQGLREQYF

V: TRBV18
J: TRBJ1-5
size: once
length: 15
D: -
DNA: TGTGCCAGCTCACCCGGGGGGCAGCGAAATCAGCCCCAGCATTTT
CDR3: CASSPGGQRNQPQHF

V: TRBV7-9
J: TRBJ2-3
size: -
length: 15
D: -
DNA: TGTGCCAGCAGCTTAACCGGGAAGTGGACAGATACGCAGTATTTT
CDR3: CASSLTGKWTDTQYF

V: TRBV18
J: TRBJ2-1
size: once
length: 20
D: TRBD2
DNA: TGTGCCAGCTCAACGCTGAACCTCGGGACTAGCGGGAGAGATGGGCATGAGCAGTTCTTC
CDR3: CASSTLNLGTSGRDGHEQFF

V: TRBV28
J: TRBJ1-2
size: -
length: 12
D: -
DNA: TGTGCCAGCAGTGGAGGGGTCAGCGGCTACACCTTC
CDR3: CASSGGVSGYTF